This T cell receptor (beta chain) was found in a study of molecular identifiers for immune sequencing clone quantification. Findings and caveats of the study: A shared barcode on identical TCR molecules could lead to underestimated sizes for highly expanded clones.

The CDR3 totals 12 residues. Trimming at V came to 5 bases and at J to 7 bases, leaving 4 bases not matched to a gene. Germline loops: CDR1 PRHDT, CDR2 FYEKMQ (reference sequence). This clonotype was observed at least ten times. As yet, its antigen is unknown. CD8+CD4-CCR7+CD45RA+ cells were sorted as naive CD8 T cells. A single record per CDR3 protein comes from TCRdb applying MiXCR to the PCR reads. The sample records about 36,000 distinct CDR3 sequences, about a fifth being singletons. Input material: naive CD8+ T cells from blood, with Jurkat cell RNA spiked in. Subset reported: FACS-sorted CD8+CD4-CCR7+CD45RA+ naive T cells. V gene TRBV13 combines with J gene TRBJ2-7; 8 nucleotides line up with TRBD1. The source of this sequence is a human donor in good health. Some libraries in this study had Jurkat cell RNA spiked in. DNA of the CDR3: TGTGCCAGCAGCCCAGGGGGCCGGGAGCAGTACTTC. This gives the protein CASSPGGREQYF.